This is a list of T cell receptor beta chains from one sample in a study of blood T cells in healthy people across ages. TCRdb used MiXCR to reprocess the 5' RACE reads, holding one entry per CDR3 protein. The table lists some 1.4 million distinct CDR3 sequences, around 42% of them singletons. The material sequenced was blood. Source of these receptors: a woman aged 18-29 years in good health. Both conserved end residues are part of each CDR3. D genes are given only for firm matches. Size is stated for part of the rows, as once, few or many counts, or as a class when the clone is expanded.

j_call	d_call	v_call	clone_size	cdr3_aa	cdr3_nt
TRBJ2-5	NA	TRBV27	NA	CASSKPGEQYF	TGTGCCAGCAGTAAACCGGGGGAGCAGTACTTC
TRBJ2-5	NA	TRBV28	NA	CASNSHRVRETQYF	TGTGCCAGCAATTCTCACAGGGTTCGAGAGACCCAGTACTTC
TRBJ1-6	TRBD1	TRBV10-3	few	CATHRGPDNSPLHF	TGTGCCACTCACAGGGGGCCCGATAATTCACCCCTCCACTTT
TRBJ1-2	NA	TRBV2	NA	CASKRQPGDGYTF	TGTGCCAGCAAGCGTCAACCGGGAGATGGCTACACCTTC
TRBJ2-2	NA	TRBV4-1	NA	CASSPTDLNTGELFF	TGCGCCAGCAGCCCGACAGACCTGAACACCGGGGAGCTGTTTTTT
TRBJ2-6	NA	TRBV12-3/TRBV12-4	many	CASSLGYGANVLTF	TGTGCCAGCAGTTTGGGGTACGGGGCCAACGTCCTGACTTTC
TRBJ2-2	NA	TRBV9	NA	CASSVGVGELFF	TGTGCCAGCAGCGTAGGAGTCGGGGAGCTGTTTTTT
TRBJ1-5	NA	TRBV21-1	NA	CASSKIRTATDYSNQPQHF	TGTGCCAGCAGCAAAATTAGGACTGCGACTGATTATAGCAATCAGCCCCAGCATTTT
TRBJ2-7	NA	TRBV3-1	few	CASSQGRLLSYEQYF	TGTGCCAGCAGCCAAGGCAGGCTACTCTCCTACGAGCAGTACTTC
TRBJ2-2	TRBD1	TRBV14	NA	CASSHSTGVPGELFF	TGTGCCAGCAGCCACTCGACAGGGGTGCCCGGGGAGCTGTTTTTT
TRBJ2-5	TRBD1	TRBV28	few	CASSPIPRDRGQETQYF	TGTGCCAGCAGTCCTATACCCCGGGACAGGGGGCAGGAGACCCAGTACTTC
TRBJ2-3	NA	TRBV3-1	NA	CASSQGVTSTQYF	TGTGCCAGCAGCCAAGGGGTGACATCCACGCAGTATTTT
TRBJ2-3	NA	TRBV5-5	few	CASSLAGEFTDTQYF	TGTGCCAGCAGCTTGGCCGGTGAATTCACAGATACGCAGTATTTT
TRBJ2-5	NA	TRBV20-1	many	CSAITSSERETQYF	TGCAGTGCTATTACCTCCAGCGAGCGGGAGACCCAGTACTTC
TRBJ2-1	TRBD2	TRBV28	NA	CASSLLHSGGSSYNEQFF	TGTGCCAGCAGTTTACTTCATAGCGGGGGGAGCTCCTACAATGAGCAGTTCTTC
TRBJ2-5	NA	TRBV6-5	NA	CASSDTLGETQYF	TGTGCCAGCAGTGACACCCTCGGAGAGACCCAGTACTTC
TRBJ2-1	NA	TRBV27	few	CASSILAATSHEQFF	TGTGCCAGCAGTATCCTAGCAGCTACCAGCCATGAGCAGTTCTTC
TRBJ2-1	TRBD1	TRBV12-5	many	CASGLRDRMSYNEQFF	TGTGCTAGTGGTTTGAGGGACAGGATGTCCTACAATGAGCAGTTCTTC
TRBJ2-1	TRBD2	TRBV11-2	few	CASSLAGGKYNEQFF	TGTGCCAGCAGCTTAGCGGGAGGGAAATACAATGAGCAGTTCTTC
TRBJ1-3	NA	TRBV29-1	NA	CSVVSGGNTIYF	TGCAGCGTTGTAAGTGGCGGAAACACCATATATTTT
TRBJ1-2	TRBD1	TRBV27	few	CASRGAGQGHGYTF	TGTGCCAGCCGGGGCGCAGGACAGGGTCATGGCTACACCTTC
TRBJ2-1	TRBD1	TRBV29-1	few	CSVERTGGTNEQFF	TGCAGCGTTGAGAGGACAGGGGGCACAAATGAGCAGTTCTTC
TRBJ2-7	TRBD1	TRBV20-1	NA	CSARGGLRTGGDEQYF	TGCAGTGCAAGGGGGGGCCTCAGGACAGGGGGCGATGAGCAGTACTTC
TRBJ2-7	NA	TRBV15	NA	CATSRDRGFYEQYF	TGTGCCACCAGCAGAGATCGAGGTTTTTACGAGCAGTACTTC
TRBJ1-1	NA	TRBV20-1	NA	CSARRGPTTETFF	TGCAGTGCTAGAAGGGGACCTACGACTGAAACTTTCTTT
TRBJ2-4	NA	TRBV7-2	NA	CASSLGFQRVNSYGQYF	TGTGCCAGCAGCTTAGGATTCCAGCGGGTCAATTCCTACGGGCAGTACTTC
TRBJ2-3	NA	TRBV20-1	NA	CSARPPAVVFIGDTQYF	TGCAGTGCTAGACCCCCGGCGGTGGTGTTTATAGGGGATACGCAGTATTTT
TRBJ2-7	NA	TRBV4-2	NA	CASSQEQGGLSSEQYF	TGTGCCAGCAGCCAAGAGCAGGGCGGACTATCTTCCGAGCAGTACTTC
TRBJ2-7	NA	TRBV7-2	NA	CASSPRAYEQYF	TGTGCCAGCAGCCCCAGGGCTTACGAGCAGTACTTC
TRBJ2-3	NA	TRBV7-9	few	CASSLVAGKRTDTQYF	TGTGCCAGCAGCTTAGTGGCCGGGAAACGCACAGATACGCAGTATTTT
TRBJ2-3	TRBD2	TRBV6-1	many	CASSRLYSGGSKSADTQYF	TGTGCCAGCAGCCGTTTATATAGCGGGGGGAGTAAGAGCGCAGATACGCAGTATTTT
TRBJ2-1	NA	TRBV7-6	few	CASRSESYNEQFF	TGTGCCAGCAGGAGCGAGAGCTACAATGAGCAGTTCTTC
TRBJ1-2	TRBD1	TRBV4-1	NA	CASSHRVDRGRDLYGYTF	TGCGCCAGCAGCCACCGGGTGGACAGGGGGCGCGACCTCTATGGCTACACCTTC
TRBJ2-6	NA	TRBV6-5	NA	CASSRLSEANVLTF	TGTGCCAGCAGTCGGCTCTCTGAGGCCAACGTCCTGACTTTC
TRBJ1-1	TRBD1	TRBV5-1	once	CASSNQGASTEAFF	TGCGCCAGCAGCAACCAGGGGGCGAGCACTGAAGCTTTCTTT
TRBJ1-5	TRBD1	TRBV6-1	NA	CASRWAGQGAGQPQHF	TGTGCCAGCCGCTGGGCGGGACAGGGGGCAGGTCAGCCCCAGCATTTT
TRBJ2-3	NA	TRBV20-1	NA	CSARSFMRGGTDTQYF	TGCAGTGCTAGATCGTTTATGAGGGGGGGAACAGATACGCAGTATTTT
TRBJ2-2	TRBD1	TRBV12-3/TRBV12-4	NA	CASSPRTGADGELFF	TGTGCCAGCAGTCCCCGGACAGGGGCGGACGGGGAGCTGTTTTTT
TRBJ2-7	NA	TRBV28	few	CASSFEGARQYF	TGTGCCAGCAGTTTTGAGGGAGCTAGGCAGTACTTC
TRBJ1-2	NA	TRBV7-9	few	CASSYGTLDGYTF	TGTGCCAGCAGCTACGGGACATTGGATGGCTACACCTTC
TRBJ2-5	NA	TRBV11-2	few	CASSLIGGPQETQYF	TGTGCCAGCAGCTTAATCGGGGGCCCCCAAGAGACCCAGTACTTC
TRBJ2-1	TRBD2	TRBV20-1	once	CSAPGSGRANEQFF	TGCAGTGCGCCGGGGAGCGGGAGGGCCAATGAGCAGTTCTTC
TRBJ2-3	TRBD2	TRBV20-1	NA	CSAILGLEHTTDTQYF	TGCAGTGCTATACTCGGACTAGAACACACCACAGATACGCAGTATTTT
TRBJ2-6	TRBD1	TRBV24-1	NA	CATSGPQGAAGANVLTF	TGTGCCACCAGTGGTCCACAGGGGGCAGCTGGGGCCAACGTCCTGACTTTC
TRBJ2-5	NA	TRBV29-1	NA	CSVGWSNNEQYF	TGCAGCGTTGGATGGAGTAACAATGAGCAGTACTTC
TRBJ1-5	NA	TRBV5-5	NA	CASSLTPGSNNQPQHF	TGTGCCAGCAGCCTAACGCCCGGGTCCAACAATCAGCCCCAGCATTTT
TRBJ2-5	NA	TRBV20-1	NA	CSAPRVGDLKTQYF	TGCAGTGCCCCCAGAGTAGGCGATTTGAAGACCCAGTACTTC
TRBJ1-2	NA	TRBV7-2	few	CASSPLTEYGYTF	TGTGCCAGCAGCCCTTTGACAGAATATGGCTACACCTTC
TRBJ1-5	TRBD1	TRBV20-1	few	CSASPGRGAKNQPQHF	TGCAGTGCTAGCCCCGGCAGGGGGGCAAAGAATCAGCCCCAGCATTTT
TRBJ2-3	TRBD1	TRBV6-6	NA	CASSFPWDRVMDTQYF	TGTGCCAGCAGTTTTCCCTGGGACAGGGTTATGGATACGCAGTATTTT
TRBJ2-1	NA	TRBV20-1	few	CSARGPPGPHSYNEQFF	TGCAGTGCTAGGGGGCCCCCTGGACCCCACTCCTACAATGAGCAGTTCTTC
TRBJ2-6	TRBD1	TRBV6-1	few	CASSEALLETGASGANVLTF	TGTGCCAGCAGTGAAGCGCTTCTTGAGACAGGGGCCTCTGGGGCCAACGTCCTGACTTTC
TRBJ1-2	NA	TRBV6-1	NA	CASGLTDNYGYTF	TGTGCCAGCGGCCTGACAGATAACTATGGCTACACCTTC
TRBJ2-7	TRBD2	TRBV28	many	CASSLSSGPYEQYF	TGTGCCAGCAGTTTATCTAGCGGACCCTACGAGCAGTACTTC
TRBJ2-5	TRBD2	TRBV3-1	NA	CASSQGLAGTQETQYF	TGTGCCAGCAGCCAAGGGCTAGCGGGGACGCAAGAGACCCAGTACTTC
TRBJ1-2	TRBD1	TRBV27	NA	CASLGQGASTYGYTF	TGTGCCAGTCTCGGACAGGGGGCGAGCACCTATGGCTACACCTTC
TRBJ2-1	NA	TRBV20-1	NA	CSGIFDYNEQFF	TGCAGTGGGATTTTCGACTACAATGAGCAGTTCTTC
TRBJ2-1	NA	TRBV25-1	NA	CASSESHSYNEQFF	TGTGCCAGCAGTGAATCCCATAGTTACAATGAGCAGTTCTTC
TRBJ2-7	NA	TRBV11-2	NA	CASSRPGGGTFYEQYF	TGTGCCAGCAGCCGTCCCGGAGGAGGGACCTTCTACGAGCAGTACTTC